This TCR beta chain was found in a study of read filtering for tumor transcriptome and immune sequencing. Study in general: After DNase treatment, RNA was made into whole-transcriptome libraries. IR-seq gave about 3.5 to 10.27 million TCR reads per sample; RNA-seq gave about 75 to 1,300. Overall study results and limits: The sorted CD138-negative fraction was a mixed bone marrow immune population, not purified T cells.

From 350 to 500 ng of RNA, a library with molecular barcoded alpha/delta and beta/gamma adaptors was made. In TCRdb, the reads were re-called with MiXCR into one record per CDR3 protein. This sample yields more than 35,000 distinct CDR3 sequences, of which about 14% are seen a single time; roughly 18% belongs to the top ten. Remarks on this clonotype: Antigen unknown. Mismatch with germline at one junction end may stem from a read error.

CDR3 length: 12 residues. Germline CDR1 reads MDHEN; CDR2 reads SYDVKM. Bone marrow was sampled from every patient at the time of active disease. V gene TRBV28 combines with J gene TRBJ2-3, with 8 bases identical to TRBD1. This clonotype was sampled from a donor older than 35 with multiple myeloma. Sequencing input: a population of CD138-negative cells sorted from bone marrow. CDR3 protein: CASQGATDTQDF. CDR3 DNA: TGTGCCAGCCAGGGGGCAACAGATACGCAGGATTTT.